This TCR beta chain derives from a study of blood T cell repertoires in COVID-19. Study background: Both acute and convalescent COVID-19 samples were obtained from the United States, Italy and Spain. The analysed material was cDNA or gDNA that came from T cells, B-cell-depleted T cells, or PBMCs.

Trimming left V 1 base short and J 7 bases short, with 8 bases between. CDR1 GTSNPN and CDR2 SVGIG come from the germline V gene (reference sequence). The CDR3 spans 12 residues. The repertoire was sequenced with immunoSEQ multiplex PCR; TCRdb's copy has only in-frame clones and lacks some. The sample has 30,000 to 40,000 clones; 75% to 85% are singletons. In this sample, this clone is medium-sized (0.01 to 0.1%). The sequenced material came from peripheral blood. The clonotype comes from a human donor in a cohort sampled during active COVID-19. This chain links TRBV30 with TRBJ2-4, with TRBD1 as a possible D gene (5 bases). The CDR3 is CAWSEKGNIQYF. In nucleotides, the CDR3 is TGTGCCTGGAGTGAGAAGGGGAACATTCAGTACTTC. The full variable domain, completed using reference TRBV30 and TRBJ2-4, is SQTIHQWPATLVQPVGSPLSLECTVEGTSNPNLYWYRQAAGRGLQLLFYSVGIGQISSEVPQNLSASRPQDRQFILSSKKLLLSDSGFYLCAWSEKGNIQYFGAGTRLSVL.